The 4 T cell receptor beta chains presented below share a single source sample, sequenced in a study of beta chain features in type 1 diabetes. Sequencing targeted expressed TCRB transcripts, as all isolated RNA had been reverse transcribed. Profiled with immunoSEQ multiplex PCR; TCRdb holds only in-frame clones, not every one. The sample records hundreds of thousands of clones, roughly 15% being singletons. The specimen sequenced was naive CD4+ T cells from blood. Receptor source: a woman under 30 in good health.

This clone has just a few counts. The chain has TRBV29-1 and TRBJ2-3; D unresolved. Germline V gene lookup returns CDR1 SQVTM and CDR2 ANQGSEA. V was trimmed by 1 base and J by 7 bases, leaving 9 bases between them. The CDR3 spans 12 residues. This chain's CDR3 is CSVEVLAHTQYF. Here the CDR3 DNA reads TGCAGCGTTGAAGTTTTGGCACATACGCAGTATTTT.

The chain is built from TRBV7-2 and TRBJ2-5, with 9 positions matching TRBD2. Germline values: CDR1 SGHTA, CDR2 FQGNSA. This CDR3 spans 17 amino acids. After removal of 4 bases from V and 0 bases from J, the junction contained 9 bases not matched to a gene. Written as DNA, the CDR3 is TGTGCCAGCAGCTCTCCTAGCGGGAACAGATACCAAGAGACCCAGTACTTC. Residues: CASSSPSGNRYQETQYF.

This chain uses TRBV15 with TRBJ2-1; tentative D call: TRBD2 (5 bases). Germline assignment: CDR1 LNHNV and CDR2 YYDKDF (reference sequence). V was pared by 5 bases and J by 8 bases, with 19 bases between. The CDR3 contains 15 residues. The CDR3 nucleotides are TGTGCCACCAGCGGTAGACTACCGCCGAGCCATGAGCAGTTCTTC. It codes for CATSGRLPPSHEQFF.

This clone was seen a handful of times. The chain has TRBV11-2 and TRBJ2-6; possible D gene TRBD1, 6 bases. Germline-derived CDR1 and CDR2 are SGHAT and FQNNGV. The length of the CDR3 is 16 residues. The V and J ends lost 6 bases and 2 bases respectively, with 14 bases between them. Here the CDR3 reads CASRPQGQAGANVLTF. In DNA form, the CDR3 reads TGTGCCAGCAGGCCACAGGGCCAGGCTGGGGCCAACGTCCTGACTTTC.